These 6 T cell receptor beta chains came from one sample sequenced in a study of shared clonotypes between healthy human individuals. Assay: immunoSEQ multiplex PCR; the TCRdb copy retains only in-frame clones and omits some. The repertoire holds more than 2 million clones, with over 85% as singletons. Sequences were obtained from naive CD4+ T cells sorted from blood. Regarding subset: CD45RA+ positively selected. These receptors were taken from a man aged 18 to 35 in good health.

V usage is TRBV7-9 and J usage is TRBJ2-1, with D hard to call. Between the trimmed V and J ends, which lost 2 bases and 12 bases, there was a span of 23 bases. Germline V gene sequence: CDR1 SEHNR, CDR2 FQNEAQ (reference sequence). The CDR3 runs 16 residues. The CDR3 region is CASSLTRDQGFAGQFF. CDR3 nucleotide sequence: TGTGCCAGCAGCTTAACGAGAGACCAAGGGTTTGCAGGGCAGTTCTTC.

The gene calls are TRBV19 and TRBJ2-5; D is uncertain. There are 17 residues in the CDR3. The ends were cut back, 4 bases at V and 6 bases at J, with 24 bases in the middle. Per the germline V gene, CDR1 is LNHDA and CDR2 is SQIVND (reference sequence). CDR3 protein: CASSNTFGPAQIKTQYF. CDR3 DNA sequence: TGTGCCAGTAGTAATACGTTTGGGCCGGCCCAAATCAAGACCCAGTACTTC.

The V call is TRBV5-4, the J call TRBJ1-2; weak D call: TRBD1 (6 bases). Trimming stripped 2 bases from V and 3 bases from J, with 11 bases between. This CDR3 region has 14 residues. Germline V gene lookup returns CDR1 SGHNT and CDR2 YYREEE (reference sequence). The CDR3 nucleotides read TGTGCCAGCAGCTTCAAGGACAGAGACTATGGCTACACCTTC. It translates to CASSFKDRDYGYTF.

V is TRBV9 and J is TRBJ2-6; D is possibly TRBD1 (7 bases). This CDR3 has 17 residues. Germline CDR1 reads SGDLS; CDR2 reads YYNGEE. The V end was cut by 3 bases, the J end by 0 bases, with 13 bases between. CDR3 sequence: CASSGRQGGSGANVLTF. In DNA, the CDR3 is TGTGCCAGCAGCGGCAGACAGGGAGGCTCTGGGGCCAACGTCCTGACTTTC.

V usage is TRBV10-3 and J usage is TRBJ2-2, with TRBD2 matching over 8 bases. The CDR3 has 15 residues. The germline gives CDR1 ENHRY, CDR2 SYGVKD. Germline trimming cut 6 bases from V and 8 bases from J; bases unmatched to any gene: 11. The CDR3 reads CAIRSGGEAQGELFF. The DNA for the CDR3 is TGTGCCATCAGATCCGGGGGGGAAGCTCAAGGGGAGCTGTTTTTT.

This chain connects TRBV5-6 to TRBJ2-7; possibly TRBD2 for D (7 bases). Germline V gene lookup returns CDR1 SGHDT and CDR2 YYEEEE. This CDR3 spans 13 amino acids. V lost 1 base, J lost 6 bases, and 11 bases lay in between. The CDR3 region has the DNA TGTGCCAGCAGCTTGACCGGGGGGCTCGAGCAGTACTTC. It yields the protein CASSLTGGLEQYF.